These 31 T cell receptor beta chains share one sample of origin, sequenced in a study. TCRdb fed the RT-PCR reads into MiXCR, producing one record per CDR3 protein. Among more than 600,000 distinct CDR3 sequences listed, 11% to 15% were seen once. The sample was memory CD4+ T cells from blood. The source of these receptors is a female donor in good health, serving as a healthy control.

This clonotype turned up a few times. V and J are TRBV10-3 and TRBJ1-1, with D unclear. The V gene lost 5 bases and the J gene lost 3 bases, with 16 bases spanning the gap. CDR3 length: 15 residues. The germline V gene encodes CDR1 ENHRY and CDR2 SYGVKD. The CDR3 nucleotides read TGTGCCATCAGTCCAATCGGTGGCGTGCACACTGAAGCTTTCTTT. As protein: CAISPIGGVHTEAFF.

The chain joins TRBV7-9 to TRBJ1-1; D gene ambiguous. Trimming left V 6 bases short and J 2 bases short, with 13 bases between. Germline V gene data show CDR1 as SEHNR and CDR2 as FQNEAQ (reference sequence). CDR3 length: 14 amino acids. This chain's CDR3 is CASSKTLANTEAFF. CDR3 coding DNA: TGTGCCAGCAGTAAGACTTTGGCCAACACTGAAGCTTTCTTT.

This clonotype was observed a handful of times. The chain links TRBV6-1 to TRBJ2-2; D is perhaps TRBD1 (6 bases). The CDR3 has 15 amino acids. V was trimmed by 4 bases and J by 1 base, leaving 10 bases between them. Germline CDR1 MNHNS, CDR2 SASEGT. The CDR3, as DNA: TGTGCCAGCAGTGGACAGGCGGTGAACACCGGGGAGCTGTTTTTT. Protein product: CASSGQAVNTGELFF.

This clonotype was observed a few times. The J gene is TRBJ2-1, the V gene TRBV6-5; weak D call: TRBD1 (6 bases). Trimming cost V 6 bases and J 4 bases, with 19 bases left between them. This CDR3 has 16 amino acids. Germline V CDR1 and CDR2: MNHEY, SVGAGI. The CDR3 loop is CASSPDRIAVYNEQFF. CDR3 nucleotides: TGTGCCAGCAGCCCGGACAGAATTGCAGTATACAATGAGCAGTTCTTC.

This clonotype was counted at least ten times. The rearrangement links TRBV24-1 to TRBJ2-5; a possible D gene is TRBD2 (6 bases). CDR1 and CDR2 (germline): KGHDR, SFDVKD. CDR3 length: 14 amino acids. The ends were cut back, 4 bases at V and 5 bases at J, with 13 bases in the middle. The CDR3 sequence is CATSEHGGAETQYF. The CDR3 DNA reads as TGTGCCACCAGTGAGCATGGAGGGGCGGAGACCCAGTACTTC.

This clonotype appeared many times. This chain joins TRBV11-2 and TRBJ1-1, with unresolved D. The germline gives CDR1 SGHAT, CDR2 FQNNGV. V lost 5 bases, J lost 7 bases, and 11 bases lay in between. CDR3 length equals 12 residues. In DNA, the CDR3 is TGTGCCAGCAGCCCACCTGCAGGTGAAGCTTTCTTT. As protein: CASSPPAGEAFF.

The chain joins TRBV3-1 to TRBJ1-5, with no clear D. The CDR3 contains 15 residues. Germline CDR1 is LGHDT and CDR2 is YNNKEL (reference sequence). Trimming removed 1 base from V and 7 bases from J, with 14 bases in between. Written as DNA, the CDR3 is TGTGCCAGCAGCCAAGGCGGCGGTGGCGGACAGCCCCAGCATTTT. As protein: CASSQGGGGGQPQHF.

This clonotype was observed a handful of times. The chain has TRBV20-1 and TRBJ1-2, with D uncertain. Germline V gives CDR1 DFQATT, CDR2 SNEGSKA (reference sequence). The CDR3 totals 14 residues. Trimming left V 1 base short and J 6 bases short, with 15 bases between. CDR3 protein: CSARGPSPGDGYTF. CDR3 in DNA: TGCAGTGCTAGAGGTCCTAGCCCTGGGGATGGCTACACCTTC.

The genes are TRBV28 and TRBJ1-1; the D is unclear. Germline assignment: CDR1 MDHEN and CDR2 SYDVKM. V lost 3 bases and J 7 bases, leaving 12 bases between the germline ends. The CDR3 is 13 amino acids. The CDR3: CASSFSGGNEAFF. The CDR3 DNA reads TGTGCCAGCAGTTTCTCGGGCGGTAATGAAGCTTTCTTT.

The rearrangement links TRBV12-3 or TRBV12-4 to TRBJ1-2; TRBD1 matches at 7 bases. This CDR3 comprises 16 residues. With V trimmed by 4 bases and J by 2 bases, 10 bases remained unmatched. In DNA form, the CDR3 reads TGTGCCAGCAGTTCCCTTACAGGGGTAAGCAACTATGGCTACACCTTC. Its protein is CASSSLTGVSNYGYTF.

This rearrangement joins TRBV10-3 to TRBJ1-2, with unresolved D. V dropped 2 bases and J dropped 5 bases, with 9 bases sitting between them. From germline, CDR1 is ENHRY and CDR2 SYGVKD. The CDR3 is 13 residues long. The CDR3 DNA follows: TGTGCCATCAGTGAGGAGCAGAGTTATGGCTACACCTTC. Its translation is CAISEEQSYGYTF.

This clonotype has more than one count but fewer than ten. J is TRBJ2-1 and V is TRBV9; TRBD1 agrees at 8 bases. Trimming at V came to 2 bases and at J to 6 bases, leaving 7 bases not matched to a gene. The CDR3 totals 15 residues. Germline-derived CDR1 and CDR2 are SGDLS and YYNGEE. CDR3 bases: TGTGCCAGCAGCGTTATGACAGGGGAGGTCAATGAGCAGTTCTTC. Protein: CASSVMTGEVNEQFF.

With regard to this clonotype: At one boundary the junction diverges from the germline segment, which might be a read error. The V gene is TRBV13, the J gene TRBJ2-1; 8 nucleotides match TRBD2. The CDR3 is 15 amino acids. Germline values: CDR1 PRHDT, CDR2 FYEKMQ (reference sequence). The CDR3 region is CASSLRGGGNNEQFF. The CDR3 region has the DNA TGTGCCAGCAGCCTACGGGGGGGCGGCAACAATGAACAGTTCTTC.

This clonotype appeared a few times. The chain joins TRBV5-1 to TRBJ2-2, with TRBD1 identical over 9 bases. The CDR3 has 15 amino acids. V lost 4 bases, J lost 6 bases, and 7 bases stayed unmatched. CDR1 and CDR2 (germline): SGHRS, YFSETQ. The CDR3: CASSPGDRESGELFF. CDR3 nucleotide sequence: TGCGCCAGCAGCCCGGGGGACAGGGAATCCGGGGAGCTGTTTTTT. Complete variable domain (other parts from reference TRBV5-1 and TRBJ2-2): KAGVTQTPRYLIKTRGQQVTLSCSPISGHRSVSWYQQTPGQGLQFLFEYFSETQRNKGNFPGRFSGRQFSNSRSEMNVSTLELGDSALYLCASSPGDRESGELFFGEGSRLTVL.

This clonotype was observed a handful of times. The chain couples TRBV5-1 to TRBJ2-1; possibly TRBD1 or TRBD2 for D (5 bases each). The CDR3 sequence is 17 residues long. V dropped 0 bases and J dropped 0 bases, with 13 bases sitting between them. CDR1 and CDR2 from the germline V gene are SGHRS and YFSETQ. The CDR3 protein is CASSLGGSLNSYNEQFF. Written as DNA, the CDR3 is TGCGCCAGCAGCTTGGGGGGGAGCCTTAACTCCTACAATGAGCAGTTCTTC.

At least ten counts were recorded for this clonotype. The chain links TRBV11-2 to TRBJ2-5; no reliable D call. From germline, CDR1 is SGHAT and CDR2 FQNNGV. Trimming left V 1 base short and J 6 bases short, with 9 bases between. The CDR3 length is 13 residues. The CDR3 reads CASSLAQHQTQYF. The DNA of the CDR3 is TGTGCCAGCAGCTTAGCCCAGCATCAGACCCAGTACTTC.

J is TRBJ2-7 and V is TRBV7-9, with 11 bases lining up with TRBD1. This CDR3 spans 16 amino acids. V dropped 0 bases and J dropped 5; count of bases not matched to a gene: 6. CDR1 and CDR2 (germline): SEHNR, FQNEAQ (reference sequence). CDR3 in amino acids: CASSLAWDRGFNEQYF. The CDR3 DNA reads TGTGCCAGCAGCTTAGCGTGGGACAGGGGGTTCAACGAGCAGTACTTC.

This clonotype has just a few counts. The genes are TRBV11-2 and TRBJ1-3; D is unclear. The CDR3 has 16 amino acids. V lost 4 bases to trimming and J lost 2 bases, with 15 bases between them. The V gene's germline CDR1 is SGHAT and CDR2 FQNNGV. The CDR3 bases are TGTGCCAGCAGCTACCTTTCCCACGGGGCTGGAAACACCATATATTTT. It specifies CASSYLSHGAGNTIYF.

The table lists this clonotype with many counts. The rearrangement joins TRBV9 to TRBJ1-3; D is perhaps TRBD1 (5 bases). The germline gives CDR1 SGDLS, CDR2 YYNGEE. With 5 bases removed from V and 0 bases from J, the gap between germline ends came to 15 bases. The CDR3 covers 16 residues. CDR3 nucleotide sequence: TGTGCCAGCAGTGAGCGGGACTCCTACTCTGGAAACACCATATATTTT. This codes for CASSERDSYSGNTIYF.

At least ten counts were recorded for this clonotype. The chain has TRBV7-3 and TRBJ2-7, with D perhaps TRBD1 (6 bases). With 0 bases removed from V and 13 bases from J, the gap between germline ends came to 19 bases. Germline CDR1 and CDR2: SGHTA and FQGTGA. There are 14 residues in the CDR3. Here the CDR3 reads CASSLTQGGSHLYF. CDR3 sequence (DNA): TGTGCCAGCAGCTTAACACAGGGCGGCAGCCACCTCTACTTC.

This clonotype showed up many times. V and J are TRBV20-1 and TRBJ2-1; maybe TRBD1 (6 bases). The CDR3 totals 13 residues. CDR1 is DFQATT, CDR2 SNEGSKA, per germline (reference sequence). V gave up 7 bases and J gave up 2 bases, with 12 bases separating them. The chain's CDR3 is CSETGKTYNEQFF. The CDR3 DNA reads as TGCAGTGAAACAGGGAAAACCTACAATGAGCAGTTCTTC.

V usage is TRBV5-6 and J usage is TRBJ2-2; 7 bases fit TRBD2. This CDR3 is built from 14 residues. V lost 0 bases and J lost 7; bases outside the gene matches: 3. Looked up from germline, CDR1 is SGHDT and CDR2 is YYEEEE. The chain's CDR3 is CASSLVGRIGELFF. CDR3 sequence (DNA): TGTGCCAGCAGCTTGGTCGGGAGGATCGGGGAGCTGTTTTTT.

In nucleotides, the CDR3 is TGTGCCAGCAGTCCCGGTAGCGGCAGCTTCTATAGCAATCAGCCCCAGCATTTT. Translated: CASSPGSGSFYSNQPQHF. V usage is TRBV6-5 and J usage is TRBJ1-5; D is ambiguous. With 5 bases removed from V and 0 bases from J, the gap between germline ends came to 20 bases. Germline V gene sequence: CDR1 MNHEY, CDR2 SVGAGI. The CDR3 is 18 residues long.

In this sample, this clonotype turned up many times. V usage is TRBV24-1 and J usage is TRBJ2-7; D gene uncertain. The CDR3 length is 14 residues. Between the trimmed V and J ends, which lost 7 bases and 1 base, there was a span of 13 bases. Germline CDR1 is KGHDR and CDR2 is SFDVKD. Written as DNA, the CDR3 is TGTGCCACCAGGACGAGACTTTCGTCCTACGAGCAGTACTTC. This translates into CATRTRLSSYEQYF.

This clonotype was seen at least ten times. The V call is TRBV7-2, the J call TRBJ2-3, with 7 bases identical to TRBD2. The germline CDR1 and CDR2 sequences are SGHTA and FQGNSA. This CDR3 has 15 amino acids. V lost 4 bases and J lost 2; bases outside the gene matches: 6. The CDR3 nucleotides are TGTGCCAGCAGCTCAAACCTAGCGGCCACAGATACGCAGTATTTT. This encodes CASSSNLAATDTQYF.

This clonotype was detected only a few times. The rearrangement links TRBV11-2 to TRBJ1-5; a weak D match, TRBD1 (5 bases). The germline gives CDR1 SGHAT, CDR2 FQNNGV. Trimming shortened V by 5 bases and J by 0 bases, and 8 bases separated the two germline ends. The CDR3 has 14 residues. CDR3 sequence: CASSPDSSNQPQHF. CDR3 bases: TGTGCCAGCAGCCCTGACAGTAGCAATCAGCCCCAGCATTTT. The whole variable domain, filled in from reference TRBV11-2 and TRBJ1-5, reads EAGVAQSPRYKIIEKRQSVAFWCNPISGHATLYWYQQILGQGPKLLIQFQNNGVVDDSQLPKDRFSAERLKGVDSTLKIQPAKLEDSAVYLCASSPDSSNQPQHFGDGTRLSIL.

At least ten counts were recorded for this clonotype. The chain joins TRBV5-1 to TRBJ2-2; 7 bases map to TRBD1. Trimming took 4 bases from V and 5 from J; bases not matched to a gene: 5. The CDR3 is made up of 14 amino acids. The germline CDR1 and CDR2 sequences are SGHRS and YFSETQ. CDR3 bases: TGCGCCAGCAGCACGACAGGGCAGACCGGGGAGCTGTTTTTT. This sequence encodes CASSTTGQTGELFF.

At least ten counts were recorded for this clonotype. For the CDR3, the DNA is TGTGCCACCAGTGATGTAGGGACAGGGGGAGAGACCCAGTACTTC. Its translation: CATSDVGTGGETQYF. V usage is TRBV24-1 and J usage is TRBJ2-5; 11 nucleotides line up with TRBD1. The V gene end was trimmed by 3 bases and the J gene end by 4 bases; junction bases not matched to a gene: 3. The germline CDR1 and CDR2 sequences are KGHDR and SFDVKD. This CDR3 is 15 amino acids long.

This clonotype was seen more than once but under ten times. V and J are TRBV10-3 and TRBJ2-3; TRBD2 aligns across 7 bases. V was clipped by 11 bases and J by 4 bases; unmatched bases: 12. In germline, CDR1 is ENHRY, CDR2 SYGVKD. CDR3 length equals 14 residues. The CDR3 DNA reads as TGTGCCGCCTCTAGCGGCGCCCCTCCAGATACGCAGTATTTT. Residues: CAASSGAPPDTQYF.

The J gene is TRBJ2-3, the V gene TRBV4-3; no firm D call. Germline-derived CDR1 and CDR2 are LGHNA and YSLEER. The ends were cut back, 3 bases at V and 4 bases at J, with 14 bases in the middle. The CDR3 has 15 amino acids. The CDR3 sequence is CASSQSRSTSDTQYF. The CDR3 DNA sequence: TGCGCCAGCAGCCAGTCCCGCTCCACCTCAGATACGCAGTATTTT.

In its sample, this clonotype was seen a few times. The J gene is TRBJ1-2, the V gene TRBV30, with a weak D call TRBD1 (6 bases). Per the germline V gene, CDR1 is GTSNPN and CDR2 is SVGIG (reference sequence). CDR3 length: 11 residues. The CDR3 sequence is CAFSRGVGYTF. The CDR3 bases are TGTGCTTTCAGCAGGGGCGTAGGCTACACCTTC. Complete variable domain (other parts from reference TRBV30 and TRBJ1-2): SQTIHQWPATLVQPVGSPLSLECTVEGTSNPNLYWYRQAAGRGLQLLFYSVGIGQISSEVPQNLSASRPQDRQFILSSKKLLLSDSGFYLCAFSRGVGYTFGSGTRLTVV.